A single sample gave rise to the 32 T cell receptor beta chains below, sequenced in a study of cytomegalovirus exposure and HLA in healthy donors. PCR was performed using 60 Vbeta and 13 Jbeta primers. Assay used: immunoSEQ multiplex PCR; TCRdb lists only in-frame clones, some missing. The table lists about 98,000 clones, approximately 69% of them singletons. Sequencing input: PBMCs. The receptor source for this set is a female donor in good health and CMV-seronegative.

The CDR3 is CASSQETGSPLHF. The DNA for the CDR3 is TGCGCCAGCAGCCAAGAAACGGGTTCACCCCTCCACTTT. V usage is TRBV4-1 and J usage is TRBJ1-6; D unclear. Germline CDR1 is MGHRA and CDR2 is YSYEKL. Trimming removed 0 bases at V and 9 bases at J, with 6 bases between. The CDR3 totals 13 residues.

This clone was recorded once. The rearrangement links TRBV30 to TRBJ1-5; D uncertain. V was trimmed by 2 bases and J by 7 bases, leaving 9 bases between them. The CDR3 is made up of 12 amino acids. From germline, CDR1 is GTSNPN and CDR2 SVGIG (reference sequence). The CDR3: CAWSRSGQPQHF. DNA of the CDR3: TGTGCCTGGAGTAGATCCGGGCAGCCCCAGCATTTT.

This clone has more than one count but fewer than ten. This chain joins TRBV28 and TRBJ2-6, with D tentatively TRBD1 (5 bases). The germline V and J ends were trimmed by 4 bases and 1 base, with 8 bases remaining between them. The CDR3 spans 15 residues. From germline, CDR1 is MDHEN and CDR2 SYDVKM. The CDR3 spells CASSSRVSGANVLTF. For the CDR3, the DNA is TGTGCCAGCAGTTCCAGGGTGTCTGGGGCCAACGTCCTGACTTTC.

The J gene is TRBJ2-3, the V gene TRBV29-1; 7 positions agree with TRBD2. The CDR3 length is 14 residues. V was clipped by 4 bases and J by 0 bases; unmatched bases: 4. The germline V gene has CDR1 SQVTM and CDR2 ANQGSEA. CDR3 protein: CSVGLAASTDTQYF. The CDR3, as DNA: TGCAGCGTTGGGCTAGCGGCTAGCACAGATACGCAGTATTTT.

The chain joins TRBV9 to TRBJ2-1; TRBD2 is a possible D gene (7 bases). Germline CDR1 and CDR2: SGDLS and YYNGEE. This CDR3 contains 15 residues. V gave up 1 base and J gave up 6 bases, with 14 bases separating them. CDR3 coding DNA: TGTGCCAGCAGCGTACTGCCGGGGGGCCGCAATGAGCAGTTCTTC. Translating it yields CASSVLPGGRNEQFF.

CDR3 residues: CASSLDRSDYGYTF. CDR3 coding DNA: TGTGCCAGCAGCTTAGACAGGAGCGACTATGGCTACACCTTC. The J gene is TRBJ1-2, the V gene TRBV5-6; a possible D gene is TRBD1 (6 bases). The CDR3 spans 14 residues. The V and J ends lost 2 bases and 3 bases respectively, with 11 bases between them. CDR1 is SGHDT and CDR2 is YYEEEE in the germline V gene. The whole variable domain, filled in from reference TRBV5-6 and TRBJ1-2, reads DAGVTQSPTHLIKTRGQQVTLRCSPKSGHDTVSWYQQALGQGPQFIFQYYEEEERQRGNFPDRFSGHQFPNYSSELNVNALLLGDSALYLCASSLDRSDYGYTFGSGTRLTVV.

In the case of this clone: An end of the junction differs from the germline gene, which may be a read error. The chain recombines TRBV6-6 with TRBJ1-1; perhaps TRBD1 as D (5 bases). CDR1 MNHNY and CDR2 SVGAGI come from the germline V gene (reference sequence). This CDR3 is 13 amino acids long. The CDR3 nucleotides read TGTGCCAGCAGAAACGCAACCAGGGTTGAAAGGAACTTT. Amino acids: CASRNATRVERNF.

This clone was detected only once. J is TRBJ1-1 and V is TRBV30; TRBD1 agrees at 9 bases. Trimming cost V 4 bases and J 11 bases; bases outside gene matches: 11. Germline lookup yields CDR1 GTSNPN and CDR2 SVGIG (reference sequence). The CDR3 extends over 13 amino acids. This CDR3 reads CAWNGQGSRSAFF. Here the CDR3 DNA reads TGTGCCTGGAATGGACAGGGGAGCCGGTCGGCTTTCTTT.

V gene TRBV5-1 combines with J gene TRBJ2-5, with TRBD2 identical over 9 bases. The V and J ends lost 4 bases and 5 bases, in that order; junction bases with no gene match: 6. Per the germline V gene, CDR1 is SGHRS and CDR2 is YFSETQ. The CDR3 has 14 amino acids. CDR3 sequence (DNA): TGCGCCAGCAGCACGGGACTAGCTTCGGAGACCCAGTACTTC. It encodes CASSTGLASETQYF. The variable domain in full, with the rest retrieved from reference TRBV5-1 and TRBJ2-5, is KAGVTQTPRYLIKTRGQQVTLSCSPISGHRSVSWYQQTPGQGLQFLFEYFSETQRNKGNFPGRFSGRQFSNSRSEMNVSTLELGDSALYLCASSTGLASETQYFGPGTRLLVL.

J is TRBJ2-2 and V is TRBV7-9; 7 bases are a match to TRBD1. This CDR3 comprises 17 residues. V was clipped by 5 bases and J by 4 bases; unmatched bases: 13. The germline CDR1 and CDR2 sequences are SEHNR and FQNEAQ (reference sequence). The DNA for the CDR3 is TGTGCCAGCAGCCGTACTTACGACAGGGACCTCACCGGGGAGCTGTTTTTT. Residues: CASSRTYDRDLTGELFF.

To note about this clone: Germline is not matched at one junction end, which may reflect a read error. This chain connects TRBV2 to TRBJ1-6; TRBD1 matches 7 bases. CDR3 size: 15 residues. Germline V CDR1 and CDR2: SNHLY, FYNNEI. The CDR3 DNA reads TGTGCCAGCAGCGAAGTAGGGACAGCCAATTCACCCCTCCACTTT. Its translation is CASSEVGTANSPLHF. Full variable domain (outside the CDR3, taken from reference TRBV2 and TRBJ1-6): EPEVTQTPSHQVTQMGQEVILRCVPISNHLYFYWYRQILGQKVEFLVSFYNNEISEKSEIFDDQFSVERPDGSNFTLKIRSTKLEDSAMYFCASSEVGTANSPLHFGNGTRLTVT.

The chain joins TRBV7-3 to TRBJ2-7, with TRBD2 as a possible D gene (5 bases). The V gene's germline CDR1 is SGHTA and CDR2 FQGTGA. V was clipped by 6 bases and J by 4 bases, with 19 bases between them. This CDR3 contains 15 residues. CDR3 DNA sequence: TGTGCCAGCAGTCTCCTGCCGGGGTCGGGATACGAGCAGTACTTC. This translates into CASSLLPGSGYEQYF.

This clone was found a few times. The V and J genes are TRBV30 and TRBJ1-1; TRBD1 might be the D (5 bases). Trimming cost V 0 bases and J 5 bases, with 19 bases left between them. The CDR3 is made up of 16 amino acids. The germline CDR1 and CDR2 sequences are GTSNPN and SVGIG (reference sequence). This chain's CDR3 is CAWSVRIGVSRTEAFF. Written as DNA, the CDR3 is TGTGCCTGGAGTGTACGTATAGGGGTCTCACGTACTGAAGCTTTCTTT. The full variable domain, completed using reference TRBV30 and TRBJ1-1, is SQTIHQWPATLVQPVGSPLSLECTVEGTSNPNLYWYRQAAGRGLQLLFYSVGIGQISSEVPQNLSASRPQDRQFILSSKKLLLSDSGFYLCAWSVRIGVSRTEAFFGQGTRLTVV.

This chain uses TRBV6-1 with TRBJ1-2, with 10 positions matching TRBD1. Losses at the gene ends were 3 bases for V and 2 bases for J; bases not matched to a gene: 3. Germline CDR1 is MNHNS and CDR2 is SASEGT. The CDR3 has 15 amino acids. DNA of the CDR3: TGTGCCAGCAGTGATGAGGGACAGGGGAACTATGGCTACACCTTC. Its translation is CASSDEGQGNYGYTF.

V usage is TRBV28 and J usage is TRBJ2-1; 7 bases align to TRBD1. Germline lookup yields CDR1 MDHEN and CDR2 SYDVKM. The J segment lost 0 bases and the V segment lost 6 bases, leaving 17 bases of the junction unmatched. This CDR3 has 19 amino acids. DNA of the CDR3: TGTGCCAGCAGACCACACGGGACAGTTTCTAGGGGCTCCTACAATGAGCAGTTCTTC. Amino acid sequence: CASRPHGTVSRGSYNEQFF. Drawing the rest from reference TRBV28 and TRBJ2-1, the complete variable domain is DVKVTQSSRYLVKRTGEKVFLECVQDMDHENMFWYRQDPGLGLRLIYFSYDVKMKEKGDIPEGYSVSREKKERFSLILESASTNQTSMYLCASRPHGTVSRGSYNEQFFGPGTRLTVL.

This clone was detected a few times. The chain has TRBV30 and TRBJ2-1, with D possibly being TRBD1 (5 bases). V lost 8 bases, J lost 3 bases, and 17 bases lay in between. CDR1 and CDR2 (germline): GTSNPN, SVGIG (reference sequence). This CDR3 is built from 14 residues. The CDR3 is CAVLTGTDYNEQFF. The CDR3 DNA reads TGTGCCGTCCTCACAGGAACGGACTACAATGAGCAGTTCTTC.

This rearrangement joins TRBV7-2 to TRBJ2-1; tentative D call: TRBD1 (7 bases). V lost 5 bases to trimming and J lost 7 bases, with 15 bases between them. The CDR3 length is 14 residues. Germline-derived CDR1 and CDR2 are SGHTA and FQGNSA. The CDR3 bases are TGTGCCAGCAGCCGCAGGGGGGCCCAAAATGAGCAGTTCTTC. It specifies CASSRRGAQNEQFF. Looking up the rest from reference TRBV7-2 and TRBJ2-1 gives the full variable domain: GAGVSQSPSNKVTEKGKDVELRCDPISGHTALYWYRQSLGQGLEFLIYFQGNSAPDKSGLPSDRFSAERTGGSVSTLTIQRTQQEDSAVYLCASSRRGAQNEQFFGPGTRLTVL.

V and J are TRBV28 and TRBJ2-7, with D possibly matching TRBD1 (5 bases). The CDR3 sequence is 12 residues long. Germline V gene sequence: CDR1 MDHEN, CDR2 SYDVKM. V lost 10 bases to trimming and J lost 2 bases, with 12 bases between them. CDR3 sequence: CAIGAKTYEQYF. CDR3 sequence (DNA): TGTGCCATTGGGGCAAAGACCTACGAGCAGTACTTC. Complete variable domain (other parts from reference TRBV28 and TRBJ2-7): DVKVTQSSRYLVKRTGEKVFLECVQDMDHENMFWYRQDPGLGLRLIYFSYDVKMKEKGDIPEGYSVSREKKERFSLILESASTNQTSMYLCAIGAKTYEQYFGPGTRLTVT.

The chain combines TRBV5-1 with TRBJ2-1; TRBD1 might be the D (7 bases). V was cut by 3 bases and J by 8 bases, with 18 bases left in between. This CDR3 is 15 amino acids long. The germline gives CDR1 SGHRS, CDR2 YFSETQ. The CDR3 region is CASSSRGKGAYEQFF. The DNA of the CDR3 is TGCGCCAGCAGCTCGCGGGGCAAGGGGGCGTATGAGCAGTTCTTC.

This chain's CDR3 is CASSQTHNEQFF. In nucleotides, the CDR3 is TGCGCCAGCAGCCAAACTCACAATGAGCAGTTCTTC. The genes are TRBV4-1 and TRBJ2-1, with D unresolved. This CDR3 region has 12 residues. Germline V gives CDR1 MGHRA, CDR2 YSYEKL. Trimming stripped 2 bases from V and 5 bases from J, with 4 bases between.

This clone was seen only a few times. V gene TRBV6-1 combines with J gene TRBJ1-4; D is unresolved. The CDR3 runs 14 residues. V lost 6 bases to trimming and J lost 10 bases, with 18 bases between them. Germline V gene data show CDR1 as MNHNS and CDR2 as SASEGT. The CDR3: CASSLDLRVGKLFF. The CDR3 nucleotides are TGTGCCAGCAGCTTAGATCTCCGGGTGGGAAAACTGTTTTTT.

CDR3: CASRPLASTYEQYF. As DNA, the CDR3 is TGTGCCAGCAGACCGCTAGCGTCTACCTACGAGCAGTACTTC. The rearrangement uses TRBV6-5 and TRBJ2-7; D might be TRBD2 (6 bases). The CDR3 runs 14 residues. Germline V gene sequence: CDR1 MNHEY, CDR2 SVGAGI. V lost 6 bases, J lost 2 bases, and 14 bases lay in between.

The V call is TRBV6-1, the J call TRBJ2-1; 12 bases align to TRBD2. The CDR3 length is 15 residues. Losses at the gene ends were 3 bases for V and 8 bases for J; bases not matched to a gene: 5. Germline V gene data show CDR1 as MNHNS and CDR2 as SASEGT. CDR3 nucleotides: TGTGCCAGCAGTGACGGACTAGCGGGGACGGATGAGCAGTTCTTC. Translating it yields CASSDGLAGTDEQFF.

The count of this clone is one. The rearrangement links TRBV14 to TRBJ1-5, with 7 bases lining up with TRBD1. The CDR3 length is 20 residues. V was pared by 2 bases and J by 4 bases, with 20 bases of the junction left unmatched. CDR1 and CDR2 from the germline V gene are SGHDN and FVKESK. DNA of the CDR3: TGTGCCAGCAGCCAATCAGCCAAGGGTGCAAGGGGGCCAACTAATCAGCCCCAGCATTTT. It specifies CASSQSAKGARGPTNQPQHF.

This chain connects TRBV5-1 to TRBJ2-3, with 7 bases lining up with TRBD1. Germline loops: CDR1 SGHRS, CDR2 YFSETQ. Trimming removed 4 bases from V and 3 bases from J; junction bases left unmatched: 5. The CDR3 runs to 14 residues. The DNA for the CDR3 is TGCGCCAGCAGCCCCCGGGACAGAACAGATACGCAGTATTTT. Translation: CASSPRDRTDTQYF.

The J gene is TRBJ2-3, the V gene TRBV18; D not resolved. Trimming removed 4 bases from V and 0 bases from J, with 8 bases in between. Germline loops: CDR1 KGHSH, CDR2 LQKENI. The CDR3 spans 14 residues. The CDR3 region is CASSLQTSTDTQYF. CDR3 coding DNA: TGTGCCAGCTCACTTCAAACAAGCACAGATACGCAGTATTTT. Supplemented by reference TRBV18 and TRBJ2-3, the full variable domain reads NAGVMQNPRHLVRRRGQEARLRCSPMKGHSHVYWYRQLPEEGLKFMVYLQKENIIDESGMPKERFSAEFPKEGPSILRIQQVVRGDSAAYFCASSLQTSTDTQYFGPGTRLTVL.

The gene calls are TRBV2 and TRBJ1-1, with D possibly TRBD1 on 5 matching bases. CDR3 size: 11 residues. Germline-derived CDR1 and CDR2 are SNHLY and FYNNEI. Trimming shortened V by 8 bases and J by 11 bases, and 15 bases separated the two germline ends. The CDR3 sequence: CASADRGGAFF. CDR3 nucleotide sequence: TGTGCCAGCGCGGACCGCGGGGGGGCTTTCTTT.

V usage is TRBV5-1 and J usage is TRBJ2-3; TRBD1 aligns across 9 bases. This CDR3 has 16 amino acids. V lost 0 bases and J lost 4; bases outside the gene matches: 6. Germline values: CDR1 SGHRS, CDR2 YFSETQ. CDR3 DNA: TGCGCCAGCAGCTTGGCGGGACAGGGCACCGCAGATACGCAGTATTTT. It codes for CASSLAGQGTADTQYF.

The V call is TRBV30, the J call TRBJ1-1; TRBD1 is a possible D gene (5 bases). V lost 4 bases to trimming and J lost 4 bases, with 22 bases between them. Germline V gene sequence: CDR1 GTSNPN, CDR2 SVGIG (reference sequence). The CDR3 contains 16 residues. In DNA form, the CDR3 reads TGTGCCTGGAACGGGGACTTCAGGAACTGGGGCACTGAAGCTTTCTTT. Its translation: CAWNGDFRNWGTEAFF.

The rearrangement joins TRBV7-9 to TRBJ1-1; TRBD1 is a possible D gene (5 bases). Germline V lookup: CDR1 SEHNR, CDR2 FQNEAQ (reference sequence). The V end was cut by 1 base, the J end by 1 base, with 10 bases between. The CDR3 runs 15 residues. This CDR3 reads CASSLETDRNTEAFF. CDR3 sequence (DNA): TGTGCCAGCAGCTTAGAAACCGACAGGAACACTGAAGCTTTCTTT.

This clone was seen at least ten times. This CDR3 is CASGQGDSPLHF. The CDR3 DNA reads as TGTGCCAGCGGGCAGGGTGACTCACCCCTCCACTTT. V is TRBV28 and J is TRBJ1-6; maybe TRBD1 (5 bases). Germline V lookup: CDR1 MDHEN, CDR2 SYDVKM. This CDR3 is 12 amino acids long. Trimming stripped 8 bases from V and 10 bases from J, with 12 bases between.

This clone was found a few times. The rearrangement joins TRBV5-6 to TRBJ1-2, with 7 bases aligning to TRBD1. The CDR3 is 16 amino acids. Germline trimming cut 2 bases from V and 4 bases from J; bases unmatched to any gene: 11. Germline loops: CDR1 SGHDT, CDR2 YYEEEE. CDR3 sequence: CASSLETDRPIYGYTF. The DNA for the CDR3 is TGTGCCAGCAGCTTAGAAACGGACAGGCCCATCTATGGCTACACCTTC. Variable domain in full (rest from reference TRBV5-6 and TRBJ1-2): DAGVTQSPTHLIKTRGQQVTLRCSPKSGHDTVSWYQQALGQGPQFIFQYYEEEERQRGNFPDRFSGHQFPNYSSELNVNALLLGDSALYLCASSLETDRPIYGYTFGSGTRLTVV.